Shown below are 5 T cell receptor beta chains from a single sample sequenced in a study of radiotherapy plus CTLA-4 blockade in lung cancer. Method: immunoSEQ multiplex PCR; TCRdb's copy keeps in-frame clones and lacks some. Counted here are 30,000 to 35,000 clones, 81% occurring once; the ten biggest clones make up around 23%. The sample consisted of peripheral blood, taken from a patient treated with radiotherapy plus ipilimumab. The receptors derive from a human donor with non-small cell lung cancer that progressed on radiotherapy plus ipilimumab.

This chain links TRBV27 with TRBJ1-6, with D unclear. The CDR3 extends over 13 amino acids. V shed 6 bases and J shed 7 bases, with 10 bases lying between them. Per germline, CDR1 MNHEY and CDR2 SMNVEV (reference sequence). CDR3 sequence: CASRYAGNSPLHF. In DNA, the CDR3 is TGTGCCAGCAGGTATGCGGGAAATTCACCCCTCCACTTT.

J is TRBJ1-1 and V is TRBV29-1, with a tentative D call TRBD1 (5 bases). Germline V lookup: CDR1 SQVTM, CDR2 ANQGSEA. This CDR3 is 14 amino acids long. The V end lost 2 bases, the J end lost 2 bases, and 12 bases lay between the germline ends. This CDR3 reads CSVERGFGNTEAFF. Written as DNA, the CDR3 is TGCAGCGTTGAAAGGGGTTTTGGAAACACTGAAGCTTTCTTT.

This clone appeared once. The gene calls are TRBV29-1 and TRBJ1-2; 7 positions match TRBD1. V lost 2 bases, J lost 5 bases, and 11 bases stayed unmatched. The CDR3 loop spans 15 amino acids. Per germline, CDR1 SQVTM and CDR2 ANQGSEA. Here the CDR3 reads CSVEKPVGTAYGYTF. The CDR3 DNA sequence: TGCAGCGTTGAAAAACCCGTCGGGACAGCTTATGGCTACACCTTC.

With respect to this clone: Other DNA sequences of this sample code for an identical CDR3. V gene TRBV6-1 combines with J gene TRBJ1-1, with 8 bases fitting TRBD1. V lost 5 bases, J lost 1 base, and 3 bases stayed unmatched. The CDR3 extends over 14 amino acids. CDR1 and CDR2 (germline): MNHNS, SASEGT. The chain's CDR3 is CASSWDRKNTEAFF. DNA for the CDR3: TGTGCCAGCAGTTGGGACAGGAAGAACACTGAAGCTTTCTTT.

This clone was seen more than once but under ten times. This chain uses TRBV5-6 with TRBJ2-2; 9 nucleotides align to TRBD1. V dropped 3 bases and J dropped 5; count of bases not matched to a gene: 8. The CDR3 extends over 16 amino acids. The germline V gene encodes CDR1 SGHDT and CDR2 YYEEEE. The CDR3 coding sequence is TGTGCCAGCAGCTCCACGACCGGGACAGGGACCGGGGAGCTGTTTTTT. As protein: CASSSTTGTGTGELFF.